This is a list of T cell receptor beta chains from one sample in a study of human T cells and chemical hapten exposure. TCRdb re-derived calls from the RACE reads in MiXCR, one entry per CDR3 protein. Here the sample spans hundreds of thousands of distinct CDR3 sequences, nearly 6.5% being singletons. The starting material was whole blood, obtained in connection with sensitization to the hapten diphenylcyclopropenone (DPC). Receptors originate from a woman younger than 35 with alopecia areata. Some clones in this sample may be carry-over from other donors' samples. Both conserved end residues are part of each CDR3. The order of the fields is D gene, CDR3 length, clone size, V gene, J gene, CDR3 DNA, CDR3 protein. A D gene is named only where the DNA matches it firmly. Clone size is stated in some rows and not others, as once, few, many or a class when expanded.

>.|13|.|TRBV7-2|TRBJ2-7
TGTGCCAGCAGCCCACGGGCTGTCTACGAGCAGTACTTC
CASSPRAVYEQYF
>TRBD1|12|few|TRBV2|TRBJ1-2
TGTGCCAGCACCGCGGAGGGGGCTGGCTACACCTTC
CASTAEGAGYTF
>.|14|few|TRBV29-1|TRBJ2-1
TGCAGCGTTGAGAGGCCCTTCTCCTACAATGAGCAGTTCTTC
CSVERPFSYNEQFF
>.|14|.|TRBV7-3|TRBJ1-1
TGTGCCAGCAGCTTTGGGGGAACTCGGACTGAAGCTTTCTTT
CASSFGGTRTEAFF
>.|15|many|TRBV9|TRBJ2-3
TGTGCCAGCAGCGTACGGGGACATAGCACAGATACGCAGTATTTT
CASSVRGHSTDTQYF
>.|14|many|TRBV7-2|TRBJ2-2
TGTGCCACCCGGGGTGGGGTCGGCGCCGGGGAGCTGTTTTTT
CATRGGVGAGELFF
>.|13|few|TRBV20-1|TRBJ2-2
TGCAGTGCTAGAATCCGGGGCACCGGGGAGCTGTTTTTT
CSARIRGTGELFF
>.|14|few|TRBV6-5|TRBJ2-3
TGTGCCAGCAGCCGCGGGACAGCCACAGATACGCAGTATTTT
CASSRGTATDTQYF
>TRBD2|15|.|TRBV6-1|TRBJ2-2
TGTGCCAGCAGTGAATTGACTAGCCTGGCCGGGGAGCTGTTTTTT
CASSELTSLAGELFF
>.|13|many|TRBV4-3|TRBJ2-2
TGCGCCAGCAGCCAATCGGTCACCGGGGAGCTGTTTTTT
CASSQSVTGELFF
>.|14|many|TRBV11-2|TRBJ1-4
TGTGCCAGCAGCTTACCAGGGTTTGAGGAAAAACTGTTTTTT
CASSLPGFEEKLFF
>TRBD2|16|.|TRBV12-3/TRBV12-4|TRBJ2-1
TGTGCCAGCAGTTTTACAGCGGGGGGAACCTACAATGAGCAGTTCTTC
CASSFTAGGTYNEQFF
>.|13|many|TRBV11-2|TRBJ1-1
TGTGCCAGCAGCTTAGCATCCGGGGCTGAAGCTTTCTTT
CASSLASGAEAFF
>TRBD2|17|few|TRBV9|TRBJ2-2
TGTGCCAGCAGCGTAATTAGCGGGGGGCCCGGCACCGGGGAGCTGTTTTTT
CASSVISGGPGTGELFF
>.|15|.|TRBV7-9|TRBJ1-5
TGTGCCAGCAGCTACTCCGGGACCGTGGGCGAGTCCCAGCATTTT
CASSYSGTVGESQHF
>.|14|.|TRBV20-1|TRBJ2-7
TGCAGTGCTAGGCGGCAACCTTTCTCCTACGAGCAGTACTTC
CSARRQPFSYEQYF
>TRBD1|16|many|TRBV7-2|TRBJ2-2
TGTGCCAGCAGCCTAAGGACAGGGGCGAACACCGGGGAGCTGTTTTTT
CASSLRTGANTGELFF
>.|11|few|TRBV28|TRBJ1-1
TGTGCCAGCAGTTTGCAGGCTACGGCTTTCTTT
CASSLQATAFF
>.|15|many|TRBV10-3|TRBJ2-5
TGTGCCATCAGTGCGGGACAACGACTCGGAGAGACCCAGTACTTC
CAISAGQRLGETQYF
>.|14|.|TRBV7-2|TRBJ2-2
TGTGCCAGCAGCTTATTCGGGGGCACCGGGGAGCTGTTTTTT
CASSLFGGTGELFF
>.|15|many|TRBV7-9|TRBJ2-5
TGTGCCAGCAGCCCCAGTTGGGACGTCCAAGAGACCCAGTACTTC
CASSPSWDVQETQYF
>.|13|once|TRBV2|TRBJ2-1
TGTGCCAGCAAGGACTTACTCTACAATGAGCAGTTCTTC
CASKDLLYNEQFF
>TRBD2|15|few|TRBV10-3|TRBJ2-7
TGTGCCATCAGTGAAACTAGCGGGGTATCCTACGAGCAGTACTTC
CAISETSGVSYEQYF
>.|13|few|TRBV5-1|TRBJ2-5
TGCGCCAGCAGCTCGACAGTCTCAGGGGCCCAGTACTTC
CASSSTVSGAQYF
>.|15|few|TRBV19|TRBJ2-7
TGTGCCAGTAGTATAGGCTGGGGAGAGGTCTACGAGCAGTACTTC
CASSIGWGEVYEQYF
>TRBD1|14|few|TRBV20-1|TRBJ1-5
TGCAGTGCCCGAGGGACAGCCAGCAATCAGCCCCAGCATTTT
CSARGTASNQPQHF
>TRBD1|15|few|TRBV4-2|TRBJ2-5
TGTGCCAGCAGCCAAGAAGACAGGGGTAGAGAGACCCAGTACTTC
CASSQEDRGRETQYF
>TRBD2|16|.|TRBV7-9|TRBJ2-1
TGTGCCAGCAGCTTTGTGGCTAGCGGCCCGGGGAATGAGCAGTTCTTC
CASSFVASGPGNEQFF
>.|13|many|TRBV28|TRBJ2-7
TGTGCCAGCAGCCCGGACCCCGATAACGAGCAGTACTTC
CASSPDPDNEQYF
>TRBD1|14|many|TRBV12-3/TRBV12-4|TRBJ1-1
TGTGCCAGCAGGCCACAGGGGCGCAGCACTGAAGCTTTCTTT
CASRPQGRSTEAFF
>.|13|many|TRBV3-1|TRBJ1-2
TGTGCCAGCAGCCAACCCCAGGGGTATGGCTACACCTTC
CASSQPQGYGYTF
>.|14|few|TRBV14|TRBJ2-7
TGTGCCAGCAGCCAAGCCCGGGGAGCGGGCCATCAGTACTTC
CASSQARGAGHQYF
>.|13|many|TRBV10-3|TRBJ2-5
TGTGCCATCGGCAGGTTTGGATCGGAGACCCAGTACTTC
CAIGRFGSETQYF
>TRBD1|16|.|TRBV27|TRBJ1-1
TGTGCCAGCAGACCCGACAGGGCCCGGAGGGGCACTGAAGCTTTCTTT
CASRPDRARRGTEAFF
>TRBD1|14|many|TRBV6-6|TRBJ2-3
TGTGCCAGCAGTTACGGACAGGGAACAGATACGCAGTATTTT
CASSYGQGTDTQYF
>.|18|.|TRBV7-2|TRBJ2-5
TGTGCCAGCAGCCCATTGAGCCTAGCGACACCATTCCAAGAGACCCAGTACTTC
CASSPLSLATPFQETQYF
>.|11|many|TRBV29-1|TRBJ1-1
TGCAGCGTCTTCTGGAACACTGAAGCTTTCTTT
CSVFWNTEAFF
>.|16|.|TRBV28|TRBJ1-5
TGTGCCAGCAGTTCCCCCGTGACAGCGGGCAATCAGCCCCAGCATTTT
CASSSPVTAGNQPQHF
>.|17|.|TRBV21-1|TRBJ1-1
TGTGCCAGCAGCAAAGCGAAAGGGGGCGGGAAGCGCACTGAAGCTTTCTTT
CASSKAKGGGKRTEAFF
>TRBD1|14|few|TRBV15|TRBJ1-1
TGTGCCACCAATCAGGGGGCTGGGAGCACTGAAGCTTTCTTT
CATNQGAGSTEAFF
>TRBD2|17|.|TRBV3-1|TRBJ2-3
TGTGCCAGCAGCTTTGGACTAGCGGGGAGTAGCACAGATACGCAGTATTTT
CASSFGLAGSSTDTQYF
>.|15|many|TRBV6-5|TRBJ1-1
TGTGCCAGCAGTTACTCGAGGACATCTGGCACTGAAGCTTTCTTT
CASSYSRTSGTEAFF
>.|18|many|TRBV7-2|TRBJ1-6
TGTGCCAGCAGCTTGAGGGCCAGGGCGATATCGACTAGTTCACCCCTCCACTTT
CASSLRARAISTSSPLHF
>.|15|.|TRBV4-3|TRBJ2-7
TGCGCCAGCAGCCCTCGACACCAGCCCACCTACGAGCAGTACTTC
CASSPRHQPTYEQYF
>.|14|few|TRBV6-1|TRBJ2-2
TGTGCCAGCACTTATACCATCGACACCGGGGAGCTGTTTTTT
CASTYTIDTGELFF
>TRBD1|14|.|TRBV18|TRBJ2-3
TGTGCCAGCTCACCGGGACAGCCCACAGATACGCAGTATTTT
CASSPGQPTDTQYF
>TRBD1|14|.|TRBV5-1|TRBJ1-2
TGCGCCAGCACCTTGACAGGGGAGGCCTATGGCTACACCTTC
CASTLTGEAYGYTF
>.|11|many|TRBV6-5|TRBJ1-4
TGTGCCAGCAGTCAGGGAGAAAAACTGTTTTTT
CASSQGEKLFF
>TRBD1|15|many|TRBV13|TRBJ2-1
TGTGCCAGCAGCACCGGGACAGGGTATGACAATGAGCAGTTCTTC
CASSTGTGYDNEQFF
>.|13|few|TRBV7-2|TRBJ2-5
TGTGCCAGCAGCCCGAGGGACGGAGGAACCCAGTACTTC
CASSPRDGGTQYF
>.|16|few|TRBV5-5|TRBJ2-5
TGTGCCAGCAGCTTAGACCCAGGAAGGGTAAAAGAGACCCAGTACTTC
CASSLDPGRVKETQYF
>TRBD1|15|few|TRBV6-6|TRBJ1-3
TGTGCCAGCAGTACACCAGGGGGCTCTGGAAACACCATATATTTT
CASSTPGGSGNTIYF
>.|13|many|TRBV3-1|TRBJ1-3
TGTGCCAGCAGCCGGGCCCTGGGAAACACCATATATTTT
CASSRALGNTIYF
>TRBD1|16|many|TRBV6-5|TRBJ1-2
TGTGCCAGCAGTTTGACAGGGGGCGCGACAAACTATGGCTACACCTTC
CASSLTGGATNYGYTF
>.|16|.|TRBV3-1|TRBJ1-6
TGTGCCAGCAGCCAAGGGGCAGGGATTTATAATTCACCCCTCCACTTT
CASSQGAGIYNSPLHF